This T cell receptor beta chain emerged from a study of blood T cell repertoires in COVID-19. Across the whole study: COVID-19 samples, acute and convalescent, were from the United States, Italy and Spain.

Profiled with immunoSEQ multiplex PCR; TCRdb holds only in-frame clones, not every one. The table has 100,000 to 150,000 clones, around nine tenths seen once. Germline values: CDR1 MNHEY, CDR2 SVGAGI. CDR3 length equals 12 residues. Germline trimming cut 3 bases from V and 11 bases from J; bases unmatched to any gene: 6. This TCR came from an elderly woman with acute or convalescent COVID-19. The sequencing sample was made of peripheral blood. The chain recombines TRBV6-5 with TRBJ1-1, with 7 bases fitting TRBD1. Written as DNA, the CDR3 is TGTGCCAGCAGTTATGGACAGGCTCCGGCTTTCTTT. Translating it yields CASSYGQAPAFF.